The 5 T cell receptor beta chains below come from one sample, sequenced in a study of blood T cell repertoires in COVID-19. Clones were sequenced by immunoSEQ multiplex PCR, and TCRdb holds only the in-frame ones, with some missing. Found here are more than 300,000 clones, 75% to 90% of them singletons; the top ten hold under 6.5%. The sequenced sample consisted of peripheral blood. These receptors originate from a woman between 50 and 59 years old with COVID-19, enrolled during active disease.

The rearrangement uses TRBV5-1 and TRBJ2-1, with D unclear. Germline V gives CDR1 SGHRS, CDR2 YFSETQ. The germline V and J ends were trimmed by 5 bases and 4 bases, with 13 bases remaining between them. The CDR3 is 14 residues long. CDR3 residues: CASRAPPDYNEQFF. The DNA of the CDR3 is TGCGCCAGCAGGGCCCCGCCAGATTACAATGAGCAGTTCTTC.

This chain links TRBV4-1 with TRBJ2-1; D is possibly TRBD1 (5 bases). The CDR3 consists of 15 residues. V was trimmed by 3 bases and J by 0 bases, leaving 9 bases between them. CDR1 is MGHRA and CDR2 is YSYEKL in the germline V gene. The CDR3 region has the DNA TGCGCCAGCAGCCAGACAGTAAACTCCTACAATGAGCAGTTCTTC. Protein sequence: CASSQTVNSYNEQFF.

CDR3 residues: CASSAQSAITYNEQFF. In nucleotides, the CDR3 is TGTGCCAGCAGCGCTCAGAGCGCCATCACCTACAATGAGCAGTTCTTC. The V call is TRBV9, the J call TRBJ2-1; D gene uncertain. Germline V CDR1 and CDR2: SGDLS, YYNGEE. The CDR3 runs to 16 residues. The V gene lost 3 bases and the J gene lost 2 bases, with 15 bases spanning the gap.

This chain connects TRBV12-3 or TRBV12-4 to TRBJ1-5; D gene uncertain. V dropped 3 bases and J dropped 8 bases, with 11 bases sitting between them. The CDR3 spans 13 residues. This CDR3 reads CASSFGRPEPQHF. As DNA, the CDR3 is TGTGCCAGCAGTTTTGGCCGCCCAGAGCCCCAGCATTTT.

This clone has only one observation. This chain joins TRBV5-5 and TRBJ2-1; D gene uncertain. The CDR3 covers 14 residues. V was pared by 3 bases and J by 5 bases, with 12 bases between. Germline CDR1 is SGHKS and CDR2 is YYEKEE (reference sequence). The CDR3 DNA reads as TGTGCCAGCAGCTATCTCGGCGACAACAATGAGCAGTTCTTC. It yields the protein CASSYLGDNNEQFF.